The 2 T cell receptor beta chains below were found in one sample sequenced in a study of T cells in Graves' hyperthyroidism and ophthalmopathy. Using RNA transcripts as the source, TCR beta CDR3 regions were amplified. A first-round RT-PCR of the TCR CDR3 used the HTBI primer set. TCRdb re-analysed the multiplex PCR reads in MiXCR, keeping a single row per CDR3 protein. Here the sample spans 530,000 or so distinct CDR3 sequences, 15% to 20% being singletons. The sequencing input was blood. These receptors were obtained from a woman in her late teens or twenties with Graves' ophthalmopathy.

CDR3 nucleotides: TGTGCCAGCAGCCGGACTAGCGGTCGTTTAGATACGCAGTATTTT. Amino acids: CASSRTSGRLDTQYF. This chain links TRBV6-2 or TRBV6-3 with TRBJ2-3, with 10 bases matching TRBD2. Germline V CDR1 and CDR2: MNHEY, SVGEGT. The junction had 8 bases not matched to a gene; V was cut back by 6 bases and J by 5 bases. This CDR3 has 15 residues.

The table lists this clonotype with many counts. The chain links TRBV3-1 to TRBJ2-5; possibly TRBD1 or TRBD2 for D (6 bases each). The germline CDR1 and CDR2 sequences are LGHDT and YNNKEL (reference sequence). The length of the CDR3 is 13 residues. Trimming removed 6 bases from V and 3 bases from J, with 11 bases in between. The DNA for the CDR3 is TGTGCCAGCAGGGAGAGGGGGGAAGAGACCCAGTACTTC. It is translated as CASRERGEETQYF.